This TCR beta chain was profiled in a study of metastatic and nonmetastatic thyroid tumors. Overall study: From malignant and benign thyroid patients, repertoires in blood and in tumor or nodule tissue were compared. Study findings and constraints: Malignant tumors reportedly showed significantly higher TCR beta diversity than benign nodules in both blood and tumor.

CDR3 length: 18 amino acids. The germline V gene has CDR1 SGHAT and CDR2 FQNNGV. V shed 0 bases and J shed 3 bases, with 17 bases lying between them. No patient had received any treatment before thyroid surgery. Original processing methods: The distant-metastasis classifier for papillary thyroid cancer was built from CDR3 differences across clinicopathological groups. With MiXCR, TCRdb called clones anew from the PCR reads. TCRdb, rather than the study authors, made the V and J calls. Of tens of thousands of clones listed, about 29% are singletons. By sample fraction, this clone is medium-sized. Its antigen remains unknown.

The chain joins TRBV11-2 to TRBJ1-4, with D possibly being TRBD1 (6 bases). Sequenced material: blood. This clonotype originated in a male donor with papillary thyroid cancer or a benign thyroid nodule (not recorded which). Some clones in this sample may be carry-over from other donors' samples. DNA for the CDR3: TGTGCCAGCAGCTTAGATCGGGGGGCGCCGCGGCCTAATGAAAAACTGTTTTTT. Its protein is CASSLDRGAPRPNEKLFF.